The source of this T cell receptor (beta chain) is a study of blood T cell repertoires in COVID-19 (dated by TCRdb to 2018 to 2020). Study-level background: Samples covering the acute and convalescent phases of COVID-19 were provided by collaborators in the United States, Italy and Spain. The material from the prospective study consisted of cDNA or gDNA derived from T cells, B-cell-depleted T cells, or PBMCs. Deeply sampled blood TCRbeta repertoires from subjects exposed to, actively infected with, or recovered from COVID-19 were included in the dataset. The repertoires were released in a freely available public database intended as a resource for research on the immune response to SARS-CoV-2. Samples came from the ongoing ImmuneRACE study (first 160 participants) plus 1,254 subjects from 6 global collaborators. A de-identified subject ID, COVID-19 status, age in years and sex were almost always included in the sample metadata. HLA class I and class II types, where available, came from metadata supplied by the sample provider rather than from assay-based typing.

General conclusions and limits of the study: The amount of clinical and demographic metadata varied by source and participant and was provided uncurated.

Participants in the prospective study were enrolled through a virtual design, were aged roughly 18 to 100 years, and lived in roughly 26 United States geographic areas. In the prospective study, cohorts were assigned on the basis of participant-reported clinical history obtained from a screening survey and a study questionnaire. Recovered participants in ImmuneRACE Cohort 3 were defined by two consecutive negative NP/OP PCR tests, clearance by a healthcare professional, or resolution of symptoms. Mobile phlebotomists in the prospective study collected whole blood, serum and a nasopharyngeal or oropharyngeal swab from every participant. Additional blood draws and questionnaires over an approximately 2-month period could optionally be provided by prospective study participants. Before DNA extraction, prospective study blood samples were shipped either frozen or at room temperature. Relative to germline, V is missing 5 bases and J is missing 1 base, with 4 bases of the junction outside any gene match. Including the terminal cysteine and phenylalanine, the CDR3 comprises 15 residues. The CDR3 DNA has 45 bases and is translated from base 1. The germline V gene encodes CDR1 MNHEY and CDR2 SMNVEV (reference sequence).

TCRbeta CDR3 regions were amplified from genomic DNA using the immunoSEQ Assay, a bias-controlled multiplex PCR. Processing in the source paper ran as follows. Nucleated cell counts per sample were estimated from amplification of reference gene primers within the assay. To quantify the absolute abundance of each unique TCRbeta CDR3 rearrangement, sequence reads were collapsed and filtered. Productive Simpson clonality was computed per sample as the square root of Simpson's diversity index over productive rearrangements. Imported from immuneACCESS, the table was reduced by TCRdb to in-frame sequences with V and J called. These copies leave out some clones; in studies compared against another copy, an unresolved V gene accounts for under half, and the cause of the remainder is not known. The D gene and trimming were derived from the DNA, and the V and J assignments and clone size from that table. The sample includes about 250,000 clones, with around 89% observed a single time. The top ten constitute around 3% of the sample.

With regard to this clone: Its antigen remains unidentified. No base quality values were provided; no much bigger clone lies one nucleotide off.

This chain joins TRBV27 to TRBJ1-4; the junction holds 7 bases that match TRBD1. This receptor was identified in a woman aged 45-60 years who had recovered from COVID-19. The sequenced sample consisted of PBMCs or T cells enriched from blood (not recorded which). The CDR3 protein sequence reads: CASSLRQGTNEKLFF. The DNA is TGTGCCAGCAGTCTCAGACAGGGAACTAATGAAAAACTGTTTTTT.